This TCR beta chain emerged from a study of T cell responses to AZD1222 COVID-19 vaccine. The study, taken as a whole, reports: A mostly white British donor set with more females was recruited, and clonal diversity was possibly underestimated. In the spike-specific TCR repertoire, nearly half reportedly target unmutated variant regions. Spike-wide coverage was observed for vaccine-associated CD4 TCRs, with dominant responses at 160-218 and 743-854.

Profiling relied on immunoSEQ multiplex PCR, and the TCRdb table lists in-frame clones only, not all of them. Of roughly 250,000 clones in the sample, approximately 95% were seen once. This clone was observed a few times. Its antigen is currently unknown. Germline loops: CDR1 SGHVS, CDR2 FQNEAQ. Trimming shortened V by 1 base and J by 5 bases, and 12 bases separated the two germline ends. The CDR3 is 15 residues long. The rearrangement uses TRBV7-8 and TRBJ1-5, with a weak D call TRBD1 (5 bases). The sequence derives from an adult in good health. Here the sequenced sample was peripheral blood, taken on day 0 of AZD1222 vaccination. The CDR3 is CASSLEGDSYQPQHF. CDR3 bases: TGTGCCAGCAGCTTAGAGGGCGACAGTTATCAGCCCCAGCATTTT.